Listed below are T cell receptor beta chains from one sample, sequenced in a study of shared clonotypes between healthy human individuals. TCRdb's table, derived via immunoSEQ multiplex PCR, lists solely in-frame clones and lacks some. The sample yields around 2.5 million clones, roughly 93% seen once. The sample consisted of naive CD4+ T cells from PBMCs. These receptors originate from a man younger than 35 in good health. Some clones in this sample may be carry-over from other donors' samples. CDR3s include the opening cysteine and the closing phenylalanine or tryptophan. Size is omitted from some rows. Given values are once, few, many or a class for expanded clones.

V gene	clone size	J gene	CDR3 protein
TRBV18	NA	TRBJ2-3	CASSPPGGTSTDTQYF
TRBV28	NA	TRBJ1-1	CASSLLVLAGGKNTEAFF
TRBV7-9	NA	TRBJ2-3	CASSFWSETTDTQYF
TRBV5-5	NA	TRBJ1-2	CASSLGLVNYGYTF
TRBV6-5	NA	TRBJ2-7	CASTRGTLSYEQYF
TRBV7-3	NA	TRBJ1-2	CASSLNREGYGYTF
TRBV2	NA	TRBJ1-4	CASRGPTNEKLFF
TRBV5-4	NA	TRBJ2-5	CASSLAGGWQETQYF
TRBV14	NA	TRBJ2-3	CASSQDSGSTTDTQYF
TRBV5-1	NA	TRBJ2-2	CASSPPGGGGELFF
TRBV28	NA	TRBJ1-5	CASSAVSPLKSLKPQHF
TRBV5-5	NA	TRBJ1-1	CASSLETGVYTEAFF
TRBV6-1	NA	TRBJ1-2	CASSDPRIEYGYTF
TRBV11-2	NA	TRBJ1-5	CASSLDLTGQPQHF
TRBV18	NA	TRBJ2-3	CASSRLLRDTQYF
TRBV16	NA	TRBJ2-6	CASSRQGTGANVLTF
TRBV4-1	NA	TRBJ1-1	CASSQGARGGSTEAFF
TRBV27	NA	TRBJ2-7	CASRGGRQTYEQYF
TRBV25-1	once	TRBJ2-1	CASSDRDHSYNEQFF
TRBV18	NA	TRBJ1-4	CASSPGQGKLFF
TRBV2	few	TRBJ1-5	CASSEGQGQPQHF
TRBV18	NA	TRBJ1-5	CASSQGDGQPQHF
TRBV25-1	NA	TRBJ1-1	CASSHSNTEAFF
TRBV10-3	NA	TRBJ2-3	CAIRGRESSTDTQYF
TRBV7-3	once	TRBJ2-2	CASSSKPRPTGELFF
TRBV6-5	NA	TRBJ2-4	CASSVKAGGVNIQYF
TRBV5-1	NA	TRBJ2-7	CASNPGLADTYEQYF
TRBV14	NA	TRBJ1-3	CASKWGPTGNTIYF
TRBV7-2	NA	TRBJ1-4	CASSSRGREEKLFF
TRBV13	NA	TRBJ2-1	CASSLIGVYNEQFF
TRBV5-1	NA	TRBJ2-3	CASSIGGQGGSTDTQYF
TRBV5-1	once	TRBJ1-3	CASSLVGTLSGNTIYF
TRBV5-1	NA	TRBJ2-3	CASSNTGSTDTQYF
TRBV9	NA	TRBJ2-2	CASSVGQGARNTGELFF
TRBV4-1	NA	TRBJ1-3	CASSQEGWAGTIYF
TRBV9	NA	TRBJ2-1	CASSVYNYRFEQFF
TRBV27	NA	TRBJ1-3	CASSFSSGNTIYF
TRBV10-3	NA	TRBJ2-7	CAISESLGAGAGVRSYEQYF
TRBV20-1	NA	TRBJ1-2	CSAPRSNGYTF
TRBV4-1	NA	TRBJ1-5	CASSQNPGQGAVQPQHF